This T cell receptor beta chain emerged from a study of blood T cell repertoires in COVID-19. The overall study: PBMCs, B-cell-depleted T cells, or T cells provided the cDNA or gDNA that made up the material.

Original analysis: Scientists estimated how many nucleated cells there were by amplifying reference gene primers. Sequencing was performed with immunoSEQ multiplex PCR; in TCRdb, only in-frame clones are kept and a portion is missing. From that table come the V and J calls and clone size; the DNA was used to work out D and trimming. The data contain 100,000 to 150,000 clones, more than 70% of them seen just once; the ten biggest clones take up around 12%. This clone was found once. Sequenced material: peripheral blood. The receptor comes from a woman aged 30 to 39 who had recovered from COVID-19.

The CDR3 sequence is CASSYPPSGGTYEQYF. CDR3 nucleotide sequence: TGTGCCAGCAGTTACCCCCCATCGGGGGGGACCTACGAGCAGTACTTC. The chain combines TRBV6-2 or TRBV6-3 with TRBJ2-7, with 8 bases matching TRBD2. Per the germline V gene, CDR1 is MNHEY and CDR2 is SVGEGT. Trimming cost V 2 bases and J 2 bases; bases outside gene matches: 8. This CDR3 is built from 16 residues.